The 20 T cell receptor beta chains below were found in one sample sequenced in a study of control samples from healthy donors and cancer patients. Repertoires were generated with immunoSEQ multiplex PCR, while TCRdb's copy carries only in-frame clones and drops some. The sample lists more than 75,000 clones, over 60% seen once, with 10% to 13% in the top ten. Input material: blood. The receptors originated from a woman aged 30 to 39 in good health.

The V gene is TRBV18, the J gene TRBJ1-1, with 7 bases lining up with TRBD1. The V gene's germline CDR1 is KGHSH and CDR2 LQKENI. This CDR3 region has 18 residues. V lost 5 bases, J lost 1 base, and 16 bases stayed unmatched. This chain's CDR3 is CASSLRTGAFAKNTEAFF. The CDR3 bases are TGTGCCAGCTCATTGAGGACAGGTGCGTTTGCCAAGAACACTGAAGCTTTCTTT.

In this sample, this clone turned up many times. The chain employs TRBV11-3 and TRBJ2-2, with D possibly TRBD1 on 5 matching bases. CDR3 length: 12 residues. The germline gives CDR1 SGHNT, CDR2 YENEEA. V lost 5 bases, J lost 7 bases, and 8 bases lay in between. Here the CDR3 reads CASSQGVGELFF. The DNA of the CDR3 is TGTGCCAGCAGCCAGGGTGTCGGGGAGCTGTTTTTT.

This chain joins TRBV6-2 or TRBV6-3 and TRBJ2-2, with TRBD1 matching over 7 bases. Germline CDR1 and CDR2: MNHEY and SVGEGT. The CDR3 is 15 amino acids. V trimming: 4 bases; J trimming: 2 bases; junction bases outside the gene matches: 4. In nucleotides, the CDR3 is TGTGCCAGCAGTTGGGGGACAGCTAACACCGGGGAGCTGTTTTTT. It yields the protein CASSWGTANTGELFF.

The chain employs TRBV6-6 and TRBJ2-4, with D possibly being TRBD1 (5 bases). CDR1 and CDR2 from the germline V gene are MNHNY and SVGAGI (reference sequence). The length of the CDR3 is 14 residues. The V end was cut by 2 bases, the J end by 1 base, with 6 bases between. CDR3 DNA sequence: TGTGCCAGCAGTTACCCAGGGGCCAAAAACATTCAGTACTTC. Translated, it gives CASSYPGAKNIQYF.

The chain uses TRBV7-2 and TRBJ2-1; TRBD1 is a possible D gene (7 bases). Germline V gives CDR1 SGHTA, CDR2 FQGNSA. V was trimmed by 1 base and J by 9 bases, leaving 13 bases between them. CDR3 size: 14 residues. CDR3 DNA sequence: TGTGCCAGCAGCTTAGGGCAGGGGGGCGGTGAGCAGTTCTTC. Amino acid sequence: CASSLGQGGGEQFF.

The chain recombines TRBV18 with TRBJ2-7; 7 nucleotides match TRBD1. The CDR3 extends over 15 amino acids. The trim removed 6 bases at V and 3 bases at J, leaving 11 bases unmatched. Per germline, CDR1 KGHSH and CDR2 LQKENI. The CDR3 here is CASSRATGNFYEQYF. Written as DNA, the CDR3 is TGTGCCAGCTCGCGTGCGACAGGGAACTTCTACGAGCAGTACTTC.

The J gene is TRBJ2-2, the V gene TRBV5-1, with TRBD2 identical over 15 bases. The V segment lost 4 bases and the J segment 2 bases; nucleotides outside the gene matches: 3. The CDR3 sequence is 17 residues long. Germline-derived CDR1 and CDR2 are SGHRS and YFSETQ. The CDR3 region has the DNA TGCGCCAGCAGCGGGACTAGCGGGGGGCTAAACACCGGGGAGCTGTTTTTT. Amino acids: CASSGTSGGLNTGELFF.

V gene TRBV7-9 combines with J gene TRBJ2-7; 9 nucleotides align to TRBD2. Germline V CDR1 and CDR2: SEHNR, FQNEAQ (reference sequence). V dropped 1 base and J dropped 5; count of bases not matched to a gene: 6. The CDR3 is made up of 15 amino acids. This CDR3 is CASSLGGVAGDEQYF. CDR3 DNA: TGTGCCAGCAGCTTAGGAGGCGTAGCGGGGGACGAGCAGTACTTC.

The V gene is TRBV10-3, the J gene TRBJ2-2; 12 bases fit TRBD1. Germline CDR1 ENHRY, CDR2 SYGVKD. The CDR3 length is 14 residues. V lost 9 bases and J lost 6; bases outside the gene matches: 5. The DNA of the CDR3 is TGTGCCATGGGGGGGACAGGGGGCCCCGGGGAGCTGTTTTTT. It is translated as CAMGGTGGPGELFF.

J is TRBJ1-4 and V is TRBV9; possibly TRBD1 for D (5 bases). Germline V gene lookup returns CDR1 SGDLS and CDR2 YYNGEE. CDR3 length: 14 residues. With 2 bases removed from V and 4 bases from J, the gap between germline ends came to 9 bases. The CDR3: CASSVGGFNEKLFF. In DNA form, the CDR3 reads TGTGCCAGCAGCGTCGGGGGTTTTAATGAAAAACTGTTTTTT. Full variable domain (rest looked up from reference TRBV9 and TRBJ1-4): DSGVTQTPKHLITATGQRVTLRCSPRSGDLSVYWYQQSLDQGLQFLIQYYNGEERAKGNILERFSAQQFPDLHSELNLSSLELGDSALYFCASSVGGFNEKLFFGSGTQLSVL.

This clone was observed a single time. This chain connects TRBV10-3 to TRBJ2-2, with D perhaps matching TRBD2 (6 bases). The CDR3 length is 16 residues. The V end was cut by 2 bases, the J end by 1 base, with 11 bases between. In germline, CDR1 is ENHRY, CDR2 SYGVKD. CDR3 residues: CAISEAGGQNTGELFF. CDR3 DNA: TGTGCCATCAGTGAGGCCGGGGGTCAGAACACCGGGGAGCTGTTTTTT.

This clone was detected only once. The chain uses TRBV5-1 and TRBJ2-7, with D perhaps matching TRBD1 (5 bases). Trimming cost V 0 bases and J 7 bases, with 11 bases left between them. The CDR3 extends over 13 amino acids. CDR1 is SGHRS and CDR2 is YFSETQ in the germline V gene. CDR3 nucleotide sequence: TGCGCCAGCAGCTTGGAGACAGTCGGTGAGCAGTACTTC. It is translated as CASSLETVGEQYF.

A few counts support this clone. CDR3 sequence: CASSERFEQYF. The CDR3 coding sequence is TGTGCCAGCAGTGAGAGGTTCGAGCAGTACTTC. The rearrangement joins TRBV2 to TRBJ2-7; D uncertain. The CDR3 length is 11 residues. From germline, CDR1 is SNHLY and CDR2 FYNNEI. V was shortened by 3 bases and J by 6 bases, with 6 bases between the two germline ends.

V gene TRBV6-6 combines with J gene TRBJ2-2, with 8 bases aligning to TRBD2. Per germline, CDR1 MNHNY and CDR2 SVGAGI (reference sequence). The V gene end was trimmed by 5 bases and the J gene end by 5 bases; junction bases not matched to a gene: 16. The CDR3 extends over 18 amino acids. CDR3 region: CASSPLPGGRIRTGELFF. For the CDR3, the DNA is TGTGCCAGCAGTCCCCTACCGGGGGGGCGGATACGAACCGGGGAGCTGTTTTTT.

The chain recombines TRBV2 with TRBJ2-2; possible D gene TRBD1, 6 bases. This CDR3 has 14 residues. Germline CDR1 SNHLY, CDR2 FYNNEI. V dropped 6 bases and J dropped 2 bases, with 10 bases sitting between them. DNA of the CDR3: TGTGCCAGCAGGAAGGGACAAAACACCGGGGAGCTGTTTTTT. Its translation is CASRKGQNTGELFF.

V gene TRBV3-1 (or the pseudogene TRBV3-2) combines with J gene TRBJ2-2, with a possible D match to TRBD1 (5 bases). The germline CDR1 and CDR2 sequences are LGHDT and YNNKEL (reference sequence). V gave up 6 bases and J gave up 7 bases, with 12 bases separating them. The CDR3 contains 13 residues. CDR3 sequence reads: CASRLSGLGELFF. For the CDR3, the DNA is TGTGCCAGCAGACTGTCAGGGCTCGGGGAGCTGTTTTTT.

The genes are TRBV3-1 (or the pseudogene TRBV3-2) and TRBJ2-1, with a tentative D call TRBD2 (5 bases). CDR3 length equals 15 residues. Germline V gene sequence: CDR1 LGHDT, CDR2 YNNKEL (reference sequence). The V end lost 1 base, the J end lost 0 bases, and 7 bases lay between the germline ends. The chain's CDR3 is CASSQAGNSYNEQFF. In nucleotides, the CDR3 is TGTGCCAGCAGCCAAGCGGGGAACTCCTACAATGAGCAGTTCTTC.

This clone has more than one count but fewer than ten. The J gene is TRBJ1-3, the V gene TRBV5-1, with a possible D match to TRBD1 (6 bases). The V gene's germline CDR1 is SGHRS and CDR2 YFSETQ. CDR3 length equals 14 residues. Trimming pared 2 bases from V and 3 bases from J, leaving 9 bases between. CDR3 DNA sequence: TGCGCCAGCAGCTTTACAGGGTTTGGAAACACCATATATTTT. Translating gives CASSFTGFGNTIYF.

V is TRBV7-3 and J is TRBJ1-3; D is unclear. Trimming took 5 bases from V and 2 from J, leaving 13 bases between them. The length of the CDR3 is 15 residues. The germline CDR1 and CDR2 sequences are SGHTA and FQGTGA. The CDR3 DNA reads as TGTGCCAGCAGCGCCGAGAGTGGGGCTGGAAACACCATATATTTT. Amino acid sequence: CASSAESGAGNTIYF. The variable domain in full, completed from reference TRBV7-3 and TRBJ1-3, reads GAGVSQTPSNKVTEKGKYVELRCDPISGHTALYWYRQSLGQGPEFLIYFQGTGAADDSGLPNDRFFAVRPEGSVSTLKIQRTERGDSAVYLCASSAESGAGNTIYFGEGSWLTVV.

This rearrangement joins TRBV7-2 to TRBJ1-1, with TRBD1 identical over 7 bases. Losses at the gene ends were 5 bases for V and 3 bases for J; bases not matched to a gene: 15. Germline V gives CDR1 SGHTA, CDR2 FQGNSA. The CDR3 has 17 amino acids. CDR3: CASSLRGTTGLDTEAFF. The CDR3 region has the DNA TGTGCCAGCAGCCTTAGGGGGACGACAGGGTTGGACACTGAAGCTTTCTTT.